This TCR beta chain stems from a study of shared clonotypes between healthy human individuals. Study as a whole: Those who served as donors were two women and three men between the ages of 18 and 49.

The table came from immunoSEQ multiplex PCR; TCRdb's copy has only in-frame clones and leaves some out. The sample includes over a million clones, 96% of them seen just once. Broader study findings: Some naive CD4 clonotypes, 5% to 5.5%, turned up in common across a handful of donors. Among non-shared clonotypes, generation probabilities were lower than among those shared by all four donors.

The donors, all of them Caucasian adults, lived in Nashville, Tennessee. To note about this clone: Its cognate antigen is unknown.

This CDR3 contains 16 residues. V lost 7 bases and J lost 4; bases outside the gene matches: 12. CDR1 is SNHLY, CDR2 FYNNEI, per germline. The clonotype originates from a man younger than 45 in good health. The V and J genes are TRBV2 and TRBJ2-7, with TRBD2 matching 11 bases. The material sequenced was naive CD4+ T cells sorted from blood. Subset noted: CD45RA+ positively selected. The CDR3 sequence is CASTLTPLAGDYEQYF. The DNA of the CDR3 is TGTGCCAGCACTCTGACCCCACTAGCGGGAGATTACGAGCAGTACTTC.